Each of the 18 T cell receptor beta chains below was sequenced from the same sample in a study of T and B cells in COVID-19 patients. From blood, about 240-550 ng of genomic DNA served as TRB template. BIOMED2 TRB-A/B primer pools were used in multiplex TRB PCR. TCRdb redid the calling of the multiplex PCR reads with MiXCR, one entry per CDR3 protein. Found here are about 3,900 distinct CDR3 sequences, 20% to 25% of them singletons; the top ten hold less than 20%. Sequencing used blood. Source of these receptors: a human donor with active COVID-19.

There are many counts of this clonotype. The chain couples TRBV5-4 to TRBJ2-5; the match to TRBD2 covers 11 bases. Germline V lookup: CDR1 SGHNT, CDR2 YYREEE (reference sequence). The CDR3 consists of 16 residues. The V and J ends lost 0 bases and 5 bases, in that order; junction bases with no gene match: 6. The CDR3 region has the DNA TGTGCCAGCAGCTTGGGGAGTCTAGCGGGAGGTGAGACCCAGTACTTC. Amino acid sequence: CASSLGSLAGGETQYF.

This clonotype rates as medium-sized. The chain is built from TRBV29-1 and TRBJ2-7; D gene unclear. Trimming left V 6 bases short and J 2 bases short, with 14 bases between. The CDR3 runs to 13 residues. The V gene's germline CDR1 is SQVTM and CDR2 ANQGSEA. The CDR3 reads CSVLVGFAYEQYF. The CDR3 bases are TGCAGCGTATTGGTGGGCTTCGCCTACGAGCAGTACTTC.

In DNA, the CDR3 is TGTGCCAGCAGCTTAACTAGGGAAGAGCAGTTCTTC. It translates to CASSLTREEQFF. This chain joins TRBV11-2 and TRBJ2-1; tentatively, D is TRBD2 (5 bases). V was trimmed by 2 bases and J by 10 bases, leaving 9 bases between them. CDR3 length: 12 residues. Germline V CDR1 and CDR2: SGHAT, FQNNGV.

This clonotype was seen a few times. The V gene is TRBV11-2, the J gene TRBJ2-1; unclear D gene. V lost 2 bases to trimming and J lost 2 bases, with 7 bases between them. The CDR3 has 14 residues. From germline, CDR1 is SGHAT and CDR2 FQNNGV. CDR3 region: CASSLYRPYNEQFF. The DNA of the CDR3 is TGTGCCAGCAGCTTATACCGTCCCTACAATGAGCAGTTCTTC.

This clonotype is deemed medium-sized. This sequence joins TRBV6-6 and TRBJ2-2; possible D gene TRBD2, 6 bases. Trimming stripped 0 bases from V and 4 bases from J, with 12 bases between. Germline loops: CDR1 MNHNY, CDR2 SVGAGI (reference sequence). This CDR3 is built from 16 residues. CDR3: CASSYSAGTATGELFF. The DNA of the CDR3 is TGTGCCAGCAGTTACTCTGCAGGGACTGCCACCGGGGAGCTGTTTTTT.

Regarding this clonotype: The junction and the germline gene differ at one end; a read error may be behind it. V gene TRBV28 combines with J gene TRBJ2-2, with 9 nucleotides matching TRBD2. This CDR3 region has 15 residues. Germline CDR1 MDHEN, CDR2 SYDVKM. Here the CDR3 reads CANSLAGATGGELFF. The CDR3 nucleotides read TGTGCCAACAGTTTAGCGGGGGCGACTGGCGGGGAGCTGTTTTTT.

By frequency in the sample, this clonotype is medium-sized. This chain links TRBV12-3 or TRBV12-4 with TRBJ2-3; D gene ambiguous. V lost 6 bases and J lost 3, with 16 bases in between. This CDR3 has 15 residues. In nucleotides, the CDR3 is TGTGCCAGCAGATTGATGATTCCCGATACAGATACGCAGTATTTT. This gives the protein CASRLMIPDTDTQYF.

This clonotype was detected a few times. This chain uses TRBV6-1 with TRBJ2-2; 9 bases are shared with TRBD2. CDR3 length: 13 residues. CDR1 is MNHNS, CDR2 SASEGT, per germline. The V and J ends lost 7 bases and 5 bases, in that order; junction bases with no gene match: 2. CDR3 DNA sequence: TGTGCCAGCACGCGGGGGGGGACCGGGGAGCTGTTTTTT. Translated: CASTRGGTGELFF.

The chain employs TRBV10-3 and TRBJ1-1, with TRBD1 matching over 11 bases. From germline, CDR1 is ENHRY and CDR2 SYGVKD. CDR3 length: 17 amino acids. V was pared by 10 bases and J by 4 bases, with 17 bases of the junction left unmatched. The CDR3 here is CATGPGQGDLGGTEAFF. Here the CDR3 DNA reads TGTGCCACGGGCCCGGGACAGGGGGATTTGGGCGGCACTGAAGCTTTCTTT.

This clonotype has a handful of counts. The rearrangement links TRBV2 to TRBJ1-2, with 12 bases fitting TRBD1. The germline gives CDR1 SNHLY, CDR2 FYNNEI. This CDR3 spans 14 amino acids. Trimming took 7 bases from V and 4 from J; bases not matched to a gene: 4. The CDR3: CASIRDRGRYGYTF. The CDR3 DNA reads TGTGCCAGCATTCGGGACAGGGGGCGCTATGGCTACACCTTC.

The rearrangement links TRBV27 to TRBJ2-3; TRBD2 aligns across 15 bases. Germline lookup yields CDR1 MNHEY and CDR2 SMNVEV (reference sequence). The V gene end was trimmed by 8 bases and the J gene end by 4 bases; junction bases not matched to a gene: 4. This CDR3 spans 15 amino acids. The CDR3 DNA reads TGTGCCAGCCGCGGACTAGCGGGAGGGGCAGATACGCAGTATTTT. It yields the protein CASRGLAGGADTQYF.

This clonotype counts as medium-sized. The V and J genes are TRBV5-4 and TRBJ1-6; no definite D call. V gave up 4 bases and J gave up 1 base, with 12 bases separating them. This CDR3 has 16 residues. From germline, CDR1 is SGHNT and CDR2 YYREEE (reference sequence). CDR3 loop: CASSLRSGSYNSPLHF. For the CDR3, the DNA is TGTGCCAGCAGCCTCAGAAGTGGGTCCTATAATTCACCCCTCCACTTT.

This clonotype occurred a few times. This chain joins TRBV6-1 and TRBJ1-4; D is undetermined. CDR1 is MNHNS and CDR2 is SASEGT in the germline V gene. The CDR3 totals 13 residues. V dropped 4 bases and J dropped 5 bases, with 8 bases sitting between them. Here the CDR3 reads CASSVWQNEKLFF. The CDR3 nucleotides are TGTGCCAGCAGTGTCTGGCAGAATGAAAAACTGTTTTTT.

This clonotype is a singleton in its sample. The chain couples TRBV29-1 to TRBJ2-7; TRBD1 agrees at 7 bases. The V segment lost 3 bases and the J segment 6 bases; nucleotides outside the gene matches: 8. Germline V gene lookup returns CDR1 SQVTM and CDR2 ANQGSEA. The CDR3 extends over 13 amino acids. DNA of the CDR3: TGCAGCGTTGATGTGTTGGCAGGGGGCGAGCAGTACTTC. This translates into CSVDVLAGGEQYF.

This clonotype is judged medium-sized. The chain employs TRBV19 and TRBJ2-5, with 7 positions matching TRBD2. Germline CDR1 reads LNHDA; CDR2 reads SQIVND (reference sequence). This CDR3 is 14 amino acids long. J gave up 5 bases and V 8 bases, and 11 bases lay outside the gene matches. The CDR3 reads CASQVGGTGETQYF. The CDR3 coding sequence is TGTGCCAGTCAGGTGGGGGGGACTGGGGAGACCCAGTACTTC.

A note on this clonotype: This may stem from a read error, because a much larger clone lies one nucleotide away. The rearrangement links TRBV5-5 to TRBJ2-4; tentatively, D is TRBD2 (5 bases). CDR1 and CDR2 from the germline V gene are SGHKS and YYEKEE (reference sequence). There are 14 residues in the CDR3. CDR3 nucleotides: TGTGCCAGCAGCTTGGTGACGGGAAAAAACATTCAGCACTTC. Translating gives CASSLVTGKNIQHF.

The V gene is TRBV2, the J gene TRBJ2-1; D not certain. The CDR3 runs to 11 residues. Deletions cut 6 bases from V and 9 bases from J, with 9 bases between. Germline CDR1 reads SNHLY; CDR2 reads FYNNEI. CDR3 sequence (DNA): TGTGCCAGCAGCCAGTGGACTGAGCAGTTCTTC. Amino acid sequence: CASSQWTEQFF.

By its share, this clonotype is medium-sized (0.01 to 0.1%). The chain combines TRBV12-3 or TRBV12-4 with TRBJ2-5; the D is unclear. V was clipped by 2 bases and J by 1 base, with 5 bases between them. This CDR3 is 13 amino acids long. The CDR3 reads CASSLRAQETQYF. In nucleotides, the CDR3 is TGTGCCAGCAGTTTAAGGGCCCAAGAGACCCAGTACTTC.